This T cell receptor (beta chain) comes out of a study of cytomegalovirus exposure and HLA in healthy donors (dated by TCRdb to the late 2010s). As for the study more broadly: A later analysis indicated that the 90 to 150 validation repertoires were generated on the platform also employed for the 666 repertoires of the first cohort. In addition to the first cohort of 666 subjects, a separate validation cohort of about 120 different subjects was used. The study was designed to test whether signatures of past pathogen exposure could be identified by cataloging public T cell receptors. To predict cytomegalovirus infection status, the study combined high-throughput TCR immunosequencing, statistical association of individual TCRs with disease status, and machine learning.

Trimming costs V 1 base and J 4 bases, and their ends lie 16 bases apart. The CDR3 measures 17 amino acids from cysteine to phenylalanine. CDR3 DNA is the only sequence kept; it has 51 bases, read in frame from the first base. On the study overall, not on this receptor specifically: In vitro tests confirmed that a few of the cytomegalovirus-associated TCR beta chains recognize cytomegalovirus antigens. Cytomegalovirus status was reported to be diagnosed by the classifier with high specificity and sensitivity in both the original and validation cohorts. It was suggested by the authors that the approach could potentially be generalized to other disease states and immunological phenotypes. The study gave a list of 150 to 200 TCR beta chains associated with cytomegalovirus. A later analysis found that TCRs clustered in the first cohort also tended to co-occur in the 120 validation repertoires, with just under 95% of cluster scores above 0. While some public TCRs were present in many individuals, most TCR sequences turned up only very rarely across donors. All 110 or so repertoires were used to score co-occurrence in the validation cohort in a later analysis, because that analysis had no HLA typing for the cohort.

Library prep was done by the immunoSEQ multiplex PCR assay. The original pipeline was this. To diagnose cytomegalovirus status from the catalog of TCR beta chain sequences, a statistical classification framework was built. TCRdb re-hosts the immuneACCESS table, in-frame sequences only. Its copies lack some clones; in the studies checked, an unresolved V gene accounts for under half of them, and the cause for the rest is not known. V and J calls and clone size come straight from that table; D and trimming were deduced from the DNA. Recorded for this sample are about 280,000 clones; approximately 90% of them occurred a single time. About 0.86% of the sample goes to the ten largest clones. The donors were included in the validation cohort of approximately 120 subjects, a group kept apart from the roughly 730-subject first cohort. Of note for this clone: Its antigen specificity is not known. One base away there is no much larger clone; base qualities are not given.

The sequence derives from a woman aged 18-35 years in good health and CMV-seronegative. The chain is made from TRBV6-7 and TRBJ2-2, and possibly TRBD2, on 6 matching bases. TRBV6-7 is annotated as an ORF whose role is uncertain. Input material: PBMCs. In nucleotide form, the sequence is TGTGCCAGCAGTTACTTCCGGGACTCCCAGATCACCGGGGAGCTGTTTTTT. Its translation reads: CASSYFRDSQITGELFF.